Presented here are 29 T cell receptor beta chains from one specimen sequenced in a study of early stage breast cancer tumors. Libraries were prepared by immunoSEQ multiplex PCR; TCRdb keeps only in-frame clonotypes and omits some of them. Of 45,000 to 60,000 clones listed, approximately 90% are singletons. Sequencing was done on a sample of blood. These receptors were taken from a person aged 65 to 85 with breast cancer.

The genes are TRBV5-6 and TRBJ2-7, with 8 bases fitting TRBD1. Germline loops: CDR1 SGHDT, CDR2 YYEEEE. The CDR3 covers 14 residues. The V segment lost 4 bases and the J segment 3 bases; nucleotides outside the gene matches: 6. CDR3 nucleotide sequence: TGTGCCAGCAGCATCGACAGGGGAGGCTACGAGCAGTACTTC. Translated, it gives CASSIDRGGYEQYF.

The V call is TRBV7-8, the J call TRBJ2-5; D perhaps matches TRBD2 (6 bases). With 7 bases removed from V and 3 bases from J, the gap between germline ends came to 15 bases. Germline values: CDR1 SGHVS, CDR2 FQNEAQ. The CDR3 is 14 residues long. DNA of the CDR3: TGTGCCAGCAAGCTTAGTACTAGCAAAGAGACCCAGTACTTC. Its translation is CASKLSTSKETQYF.

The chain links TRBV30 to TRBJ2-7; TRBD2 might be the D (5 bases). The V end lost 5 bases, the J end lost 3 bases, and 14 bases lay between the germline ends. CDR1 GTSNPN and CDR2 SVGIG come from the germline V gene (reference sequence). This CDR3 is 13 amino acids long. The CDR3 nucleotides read TGTGCCTGGTCCCCGGGATTTGTCTACGAGCAGTACTTC. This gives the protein CAWSPGFVYEQYF.

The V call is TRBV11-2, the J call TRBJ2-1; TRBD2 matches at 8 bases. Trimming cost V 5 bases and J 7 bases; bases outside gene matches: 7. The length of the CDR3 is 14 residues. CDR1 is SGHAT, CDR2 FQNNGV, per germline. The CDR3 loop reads CASSRGGGSNEQFF. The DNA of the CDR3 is TGTGCCAGCAGCCGGGGGGGCGGGTCGAATGAGCAGTTCTTC.

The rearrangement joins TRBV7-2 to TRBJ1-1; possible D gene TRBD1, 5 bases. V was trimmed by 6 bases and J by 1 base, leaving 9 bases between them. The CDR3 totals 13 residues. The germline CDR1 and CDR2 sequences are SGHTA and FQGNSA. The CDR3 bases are TGTGCCAGCAGTACCGACAGGAACACTGAAGCTTTCTTT. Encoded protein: CASSTDRNTEAFF.

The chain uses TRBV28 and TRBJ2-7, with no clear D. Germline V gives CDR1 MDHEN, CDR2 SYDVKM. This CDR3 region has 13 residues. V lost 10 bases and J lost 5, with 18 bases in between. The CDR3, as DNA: TGTGCCACATGGGCCCCTTCCCTCGACGAGCAGTACTTC. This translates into CATWAPSLDEQYF.

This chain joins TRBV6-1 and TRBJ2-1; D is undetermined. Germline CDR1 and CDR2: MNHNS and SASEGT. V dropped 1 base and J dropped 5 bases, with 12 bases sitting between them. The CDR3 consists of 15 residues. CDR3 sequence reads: CASSEGSFGHNEQFF. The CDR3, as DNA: TGTGCCAGCAGTGAAGGCTCGTTTGGGCACAATGAGCAGTTCTTC.

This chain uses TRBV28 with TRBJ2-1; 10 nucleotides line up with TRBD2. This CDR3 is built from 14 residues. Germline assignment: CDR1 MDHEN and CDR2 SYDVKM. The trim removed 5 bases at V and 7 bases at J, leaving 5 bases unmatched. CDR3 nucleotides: TGTGCCAGCAGTCCCTCTAGCGGGAGAAATGAGCAGTTCTTC. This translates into CASSPSSGRNEQFF. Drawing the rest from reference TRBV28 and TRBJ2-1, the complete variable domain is DVKVTQSSRYLVKRTGEKVFLECVQDMDHENMFWYRQDPGLGLRLIYFSYDVKMKEKGDIPEGYSVSREKKERFSLILESASTNQTSMYLCASSPSSGRNEQFFGPGTRLTVL.

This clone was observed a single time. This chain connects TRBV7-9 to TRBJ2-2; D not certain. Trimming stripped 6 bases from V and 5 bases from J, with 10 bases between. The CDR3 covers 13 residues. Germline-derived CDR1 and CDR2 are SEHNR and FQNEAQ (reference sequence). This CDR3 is CASSVDNTGELFF. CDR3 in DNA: TGTGCCAGCAGTGTAGACAATACCGGGGAGCTGTTTTTT.

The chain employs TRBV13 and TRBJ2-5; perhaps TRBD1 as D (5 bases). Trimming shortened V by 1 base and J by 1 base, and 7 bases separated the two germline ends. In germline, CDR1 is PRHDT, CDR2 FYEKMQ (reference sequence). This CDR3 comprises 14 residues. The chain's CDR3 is CASSLVDSQETQYF. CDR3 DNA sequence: TGTGCCAGCAGCTTAGTCGACAGCCAAGAGACCCAGTACTTC.

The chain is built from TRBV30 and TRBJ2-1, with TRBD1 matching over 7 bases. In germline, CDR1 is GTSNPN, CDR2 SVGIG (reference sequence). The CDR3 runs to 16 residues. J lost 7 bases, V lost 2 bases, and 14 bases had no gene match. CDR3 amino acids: CAWSRFKQGIGNEQFF. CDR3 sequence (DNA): TGTGCCTGGAGTAGATTTAAACAGGGGATAGGTAATGAGCAGTTCTTC.

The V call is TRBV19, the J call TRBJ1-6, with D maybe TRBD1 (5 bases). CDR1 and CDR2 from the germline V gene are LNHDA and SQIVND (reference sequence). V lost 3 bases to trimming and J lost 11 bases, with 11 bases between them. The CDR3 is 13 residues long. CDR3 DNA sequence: TGTGCCAGTAGTATGGGAAGGGGCCCACCCCTCCACTTT. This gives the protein CASSMGRGPPLHF.

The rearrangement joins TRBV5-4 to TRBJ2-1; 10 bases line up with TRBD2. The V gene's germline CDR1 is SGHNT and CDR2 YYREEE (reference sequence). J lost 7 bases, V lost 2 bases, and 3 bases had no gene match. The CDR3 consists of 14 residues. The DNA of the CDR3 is TGTGCCAGCAGCTTAGCGGGAGGGAGGAATGAGCAGTTCTTC. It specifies CASSLAGGRNEQFF.

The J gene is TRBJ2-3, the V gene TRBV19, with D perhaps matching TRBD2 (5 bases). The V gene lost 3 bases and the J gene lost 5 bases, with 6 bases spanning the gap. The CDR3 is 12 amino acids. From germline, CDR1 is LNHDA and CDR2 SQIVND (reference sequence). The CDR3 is CASSMRVDTQYF. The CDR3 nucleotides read TGTGCCAGTAGTATGCGGGTAGATACGCAGTATTTT.

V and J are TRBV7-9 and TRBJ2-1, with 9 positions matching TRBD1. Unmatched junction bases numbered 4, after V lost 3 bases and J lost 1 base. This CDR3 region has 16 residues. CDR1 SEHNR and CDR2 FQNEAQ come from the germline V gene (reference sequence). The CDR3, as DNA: TGTGCCAGCAGCTTTGCCGGGACAGGGTCCTACAATGAGCAGTTCTTC. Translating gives CASSFAGTGSYNEQFF.

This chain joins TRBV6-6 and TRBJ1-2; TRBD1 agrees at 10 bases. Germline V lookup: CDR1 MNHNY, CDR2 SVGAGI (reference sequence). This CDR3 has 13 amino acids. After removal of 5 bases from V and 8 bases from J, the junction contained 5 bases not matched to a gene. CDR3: CASSTGQGVGYTF. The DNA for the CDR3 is TGTGCCAGCAGTACCGGACAGGGGGTCGGCTACACCTTC.

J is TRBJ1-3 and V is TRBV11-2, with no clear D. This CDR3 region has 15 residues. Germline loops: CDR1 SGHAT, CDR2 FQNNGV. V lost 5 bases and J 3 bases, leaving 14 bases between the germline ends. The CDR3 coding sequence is TGTGCCAGCAGCCCCTCTCGCCGCGTTGGAAACACCATATATTTT. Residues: CASSPSRRVGNTIYF.

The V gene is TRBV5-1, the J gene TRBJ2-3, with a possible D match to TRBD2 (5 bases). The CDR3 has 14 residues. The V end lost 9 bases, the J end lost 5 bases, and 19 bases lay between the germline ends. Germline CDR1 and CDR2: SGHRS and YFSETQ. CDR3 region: CATTSLGAGDTQYF. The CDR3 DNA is TGCGCCACCACGAGTCTGGGAGCTGGAGATACGCAGTATTTT.

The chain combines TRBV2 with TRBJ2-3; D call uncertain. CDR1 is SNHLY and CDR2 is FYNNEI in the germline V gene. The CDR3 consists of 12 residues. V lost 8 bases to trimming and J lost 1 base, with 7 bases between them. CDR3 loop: CASHIRTDTQYF. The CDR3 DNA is TGTGCCAGCCACATCCGCACAGATACGCAGTATTTT.

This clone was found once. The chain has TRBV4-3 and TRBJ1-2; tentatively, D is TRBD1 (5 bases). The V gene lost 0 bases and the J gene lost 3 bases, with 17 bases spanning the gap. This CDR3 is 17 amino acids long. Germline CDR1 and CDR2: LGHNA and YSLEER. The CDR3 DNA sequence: TGCGCCAGCAGCCAAGAGTATCGGGGCGGGATTTACTATGGCTACACCTTC. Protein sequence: CASSQEYRGGIYYGYTF.

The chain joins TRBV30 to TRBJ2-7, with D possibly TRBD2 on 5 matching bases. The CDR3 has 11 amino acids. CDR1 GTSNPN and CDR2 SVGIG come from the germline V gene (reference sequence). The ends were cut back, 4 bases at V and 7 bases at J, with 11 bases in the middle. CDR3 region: CAWNYRGEQYF. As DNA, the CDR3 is TGTGCCTGGAACTACCGAGGGGAGCAGTACTTC.

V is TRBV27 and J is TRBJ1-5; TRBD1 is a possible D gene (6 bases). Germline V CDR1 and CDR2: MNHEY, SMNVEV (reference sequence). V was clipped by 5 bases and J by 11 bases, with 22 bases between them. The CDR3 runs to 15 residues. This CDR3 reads CASSPYGMDSQTQHF. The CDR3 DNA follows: TGTGCCAGCAGTCCCTATGGCATGGACAGTCAAACCCAGCATTTT.

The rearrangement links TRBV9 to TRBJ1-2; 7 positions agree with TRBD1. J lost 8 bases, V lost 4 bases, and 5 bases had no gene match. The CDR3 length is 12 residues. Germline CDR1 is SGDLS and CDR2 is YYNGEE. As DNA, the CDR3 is TGTGCCAGCAGCCGACAGGGATTCGGCTACACCTTC. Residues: CASSRQGFGYTF.

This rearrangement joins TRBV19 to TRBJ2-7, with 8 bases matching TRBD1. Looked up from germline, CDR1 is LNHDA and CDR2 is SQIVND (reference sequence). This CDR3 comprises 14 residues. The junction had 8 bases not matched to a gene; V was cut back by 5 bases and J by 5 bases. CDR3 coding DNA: TGTGCCAGTAGTCCTTGGACAGGGATCCACGAGCAGTACTTC. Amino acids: CASSPWTGIHEQYF. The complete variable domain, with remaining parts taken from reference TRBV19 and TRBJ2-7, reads DGGITQSPKYLFRKEGQNVTLSCEQNLNHDAMYWYRQDPGQGLRLIYYSQIVNDFQKGDIAEGYSVSREKKESFPLTVTSAQKNPTAFYLCASSPWTGIHEQYFGPGTRLTVT.

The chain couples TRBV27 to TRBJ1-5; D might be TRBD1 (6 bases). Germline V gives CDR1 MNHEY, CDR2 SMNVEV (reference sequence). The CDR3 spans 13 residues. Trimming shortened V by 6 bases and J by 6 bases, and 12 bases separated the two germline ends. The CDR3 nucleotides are TGTGCCAGCAGGAGGACAGTTGCTCAGCCCCAGCATTTT. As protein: CASRRTVAQPQHF.

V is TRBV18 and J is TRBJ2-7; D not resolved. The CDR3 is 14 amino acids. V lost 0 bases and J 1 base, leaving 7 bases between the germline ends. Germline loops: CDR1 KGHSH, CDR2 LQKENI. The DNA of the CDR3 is TGTGCCAGCTCACCACCGCCGACTTCCTACGAGCAGTACTTC. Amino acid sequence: CASSPPPTSYEQYF.

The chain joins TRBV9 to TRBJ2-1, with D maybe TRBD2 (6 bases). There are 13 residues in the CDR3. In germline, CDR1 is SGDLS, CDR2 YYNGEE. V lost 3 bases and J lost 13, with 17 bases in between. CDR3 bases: TGTGCCAGCAGCGCCGGATACGGGACTCAACAGTTCTTC. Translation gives CASSAGYGTQQFF.

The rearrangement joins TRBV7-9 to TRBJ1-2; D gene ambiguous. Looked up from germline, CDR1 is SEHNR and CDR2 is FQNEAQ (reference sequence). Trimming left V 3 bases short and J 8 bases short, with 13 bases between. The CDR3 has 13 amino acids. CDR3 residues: CASSFQAAKGYTF. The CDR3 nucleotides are TGTGCCAGCAGCTTCCAAGCCGCTAAAGGCTACACCTTC.

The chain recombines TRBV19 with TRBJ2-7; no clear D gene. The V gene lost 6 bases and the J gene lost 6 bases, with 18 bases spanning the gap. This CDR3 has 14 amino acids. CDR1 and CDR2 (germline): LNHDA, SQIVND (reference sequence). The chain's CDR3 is CASSLGWSRGEQYF. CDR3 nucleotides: TGTGCCAGTAGCCTCGGATGGTCGAGAGGCGAGCAGTACTTC.